The 18 T cell receptor beta chains below all came from one sample that was sequenced in a study of cytomegalovirus exposure and HLA in healthy donors. In the PCR, 60 Vbeta and 13 Jbeta primers were used. Clones were sequenced by immunoSEQ multiplex PCR, and TCRdb holds only the in-frame ones, with some missing. The table records roughly 100,000 clones, around 15% of them present only once. Sequencing was done on a sample of PBMCs. These receptors originate from a female donor in good health and CMV-seronegative.

The chain employs TRBV7-9 and TRBJ2-1; TRBD1 matches at 7 bases. This CDR3 comprises 14 residues. Germline assignment: CDR1 SEHNR and CDR2 FQNEAQ (reference sequence). V gave up 3 bases and J gave up 5 bases; unmatched junction bases: 4. CDR3 residues: CASSFFDRDNEQFF. The CDR3 coding sequence is TGTGCCAGCAGCTTCTTCGACAGGGACAATGAGCAGTTCTTC.

A few counts support this clone. This chain joins TRBV16 and TRBJ1-5, with D perhaps TRBD1 (6 bases). CDR1 KGHSY and CDR2 FQNENV come from the germline V gene. V gave up 7 bases and J gave up 1 base, with 14 bases separating them. CDR3 length equals 15 residues. This chain's CDR3 is CASTTGTRSNQPQHF. As DNA, the CDR3 is TGTGCCAGCACTACCGGGACAAGAAGCAATCAGCCCCAGCATTTT.

The rearrangement joins TRBV28 to TRBJ2-1; no clear D gene. Trimming removed 1 base from V and 7 bases from J, with 8 bases in between. Germline loops: CDR1 MDHEN, CDR2 SYDVKM. This CDR3 comprises 13 residues. DNA for the CDR3: TGTGCCAGCAGTTTATCGGAGATAAATGAGCAGTTCTTC. Its protein product is CASSLSEINEQFF.

This clone was counted between two and nine times. The chain uses TRBV19 and TRBJ2-3; 8 bases fit TRBD1. V lost 1 base, J lost 14 bases, and 5 bases stayed unmatched. The CDR3 has 12 residues. Germline lookup yields CDR1 LNHDA and CDR2 SQIVND (reference sequence). The CDR3 region is CASSIAGGPGYF. For the CDR3, the DNA is TGTGCCAGTAGTATAGCAGGGGGCCCGGGGTATTTT.

The V gene is TRBV11-2, the J gene TRBJ2-3, with TRBD2 identical over 9 bases. The germline CDR1 and CDR2 sequences are SGHAT and FQNNGV. J gave up 1 base and V 5 bases, and 4 bases lay outside the gene matches. This CDR3 is 15 amino acids long. The CDR3, as DNA: TGTGCCAGCAGCAGATTAGCGGGGGGCACAGATACGCAGTATTTT. Translation: CASSRLAGGTDTQYF. Full variable domain (outside the CDR3, taken from reference TRBV11-2 and TRBJ2-3): EAGVAQSPRYKIIEKRQSVAFWCNPISGHATLYWYQQILGQGPKLLIQFQNNGVVDDSQLPKDRFSAERLKGVDSTLKIQPAKLEDSAVYLCASSRLAGGTDTQYFGPGTRLTVL.

This clone was counted between two and nine times. CDR3: CASSLWQGNQPQHF. In DNA, the CDR3 is TGTGCCAGCAGCCTTTGGCAGGGCAATCAGCCCCAGCATTTT. The rearrangement uses TRBV5-4 and TRBJ1-5, with no clear D. CDR1 is SGHNT, CDR2 YYREEE, per germline (reference sequence). V gave up 4 bases and J gave up 2 bases, with 10 bases separating them. CDR3 length equals 14 residues.

This clone was recorded a few times. The V call is TRBV19, the J call TRBJ2-5, with a weak D call TRBD2 (6 bases). This CDR3 contains 16 residues. The germline V gene encodes CDR1 LNHDA and CDR2 SQIVND (reference sequence). V gave up 0 bases and J gave up 11 bases, with 22 bases separating them. CDR3 sequence: CASSIDGLRGLGRQYF. The DNA of the CDR3 is TGTGCCAGTAGTATAGATGGCCTTAGGGGCCTAGGGAGGCAGTACTTC.

This clone was counted only a few times. DNA for the CDR3: TGCAGCGTCCAGCCGGGACAGGGCCCCTATTACAATGAGCAGTTCTTC. Translation gives CSVQPGQGPYYNEQFF. The chain employs TRBV29-1 and TRBJ2-1; 9 bases align to TRBD1. V was clipped by 6 bases and J by 4 bases; unmatched bases: 13. This CDR3 region has 16 residues. CDR1 is SQVTM, CDR2 ANQGSEA, per germline.

This clone was counted between two and nine times. This chain connects TRBV21-1 to TRBJ2-7; TRBD2 was called by the table and not checked on the DNA. TRBV21-1 has pseudogene status. The CDR3 consists of 16 residues. In DNA form, the CDR3 reads TGTGCCAGCAGCAAAGGGGGACTAGCGGGAAACTACGAGCAGTACTTC. Its translation: CASSKGGLAGNYEQYF.

About this clone: One end of the junction varies from germline; a read error may be responsible. The chain couples TRBV7-7 to TRBJ2-7; 9 bases map to TRBD1. The V gene's germline CDR1 is SSHAT and CDR2 FNYEAQ (reference sequence). The CDR3 is 13 amino acids. The CDR3, as DNA: TGTGCTAGCAGCCGGGACAGGGATTCCGAGCAGTACTTC. Its protein is CASSRDRDSEQYF.

This clone was counted only a few times. The chain is built from TRBV28 and TRBJ1-1, with 7 bases that match TRBD1. Looked up from germline, CDR1 is MDHEN and CDR2 is SYDVKM. The V and J ends lost 8 bases and 5 bases, in that order; junction bases with no gene match: 8. There are 13 residues in the CDR3. The CDR3 protein is CASRDRVSTEAFF. CDR3 nucleotides: TGTGCCAGCCGAGACAGGGTGTCGACTGAAGCTTTCTTT.

The chain joins TRBV4-3 to TRBJ1-2; D unclear. Looked up from germline, CDR1 is LGHNA and CDR2 is YSLEER. The CDR3 covers 14 residues. The V end was cut by 0 bases, the J end by 4 bases, with 9 bases between. The chain's CDR3 is CASSQDPGIYGYTF. CDR3 bases: TGCGCCAGCAGCCAAGATCCAGGTATCTATGGCTACACCTTC.

This clone has more than one count but fewer than ten. The gene calls are TRBV29-1 and TRBJ2-5, with D possibly matching TRBD2 (6 bases). V lost 4 bases to trimming and J lost 5 bases, with 14 bases between them. This CDR3 is 13 amino acids long. CDR1 and CDR2 from the germline V gene are SQVTM and ANQGSEA. The CDR3 DNA sequence: TGCAGCGTTGCTGGTGGAGGAGGGGAGACCCAGTACTTC. Residues: CSVAGGGGETQYF.

In this sample, this clone turned up a few times. The chain combines TRBV27 with TRBJ1-2; 7 nucleotides match TRBD1. This CDR3 has 15 residues. V lost 0 bases and J lost 4; bases outside the gene matches: 5. Germline loops: CDR1 MNHEY, CDR2 SMNVEV (reference sequence). CDR3 bases: TGTGCCAGCAGTTTATCTTTAACAGGGGTCTATGGCTACACCTTC. Translating gives CASSLSLTGVYGYTF.

This clone has just a few counts. This chain uses TRBV30 with TRBJ2-2; 9 nucleotides match TRBD1. This CDR3 is built from 13 residues. V trimming: 4 bases; J trimming: 7 bases; junction bases outside the gene matches: 4. CDR1 is GTSNPN and CDR2 is SVGIG in the germline V gene (reference sequence). CDR3 sequence: CAWMTGGGGELFF. Written as DNA, the CDR3 is TGTGCCTGGATGACAGGGGGTGGCGGGGAGCTGTTTTTT. Full variable domain (remainder filled in from reference TRBV30 and TRBJ2-2): SQTIHQWPATLVQPVGSPLSLECTVEGTSNPNLYWYRQAAGRGLQLLFYSVGIGQISSEVPQNLSASRPQDRQFILSSKKLLLSDSGFYLCAWMTGGGGELFFGEGSRLTVL.

A single count supports this clone. This chain joins TRBV6-1 and TRBJ1-2; D not certain. Germline V gene lookup returns CDR1 MNHNS and CDR2 SASEGT. This CDR3 is 13 amino acids long. Trimming pared 6 bases from V and 1 base from J, leaving 9 bases between. The CDR3 DNA sequence: TGTGCCAGCAGCATTGTAGATAACTATGGCTACACCTTC. It specifies CASSIVDNYGYTF.

The chain recombines TRBV5-4 with TRBJ2-7; 10 bases align to TRBD2. Per germline, CDR1 SGHNT and CDR2 YYREEE (reference sequence). This CDR3 is built from 17 residues. Trimming took 4 bases from V and 5 from J; bases not matched to a gene: 15. The CDR3: CASSPRRILAGRDEQYF. As DNA, the CDR3 is TGTGCCAGCAGCCCACGACGCATACTAGCGGGGCGGGACGAGCAGTACTTC.

This clone was counted only a few times. V gene TRBV7-9 combines with J gene TRBJ2-7, with a tentative D call TRBD2 (6 bases). The length of the CDR3 is 15 residues. Deletions cut 5 bases from V and 3 bases from J, with 17 bases between. Germline V gene data show CDR1 as SEHNR and CDR2 as FQNEAQ (reference sequence). This chain's CDR3 is CASSGSGYSDYEQYF. CDR3 in DNA: TGTGCCAGCAGCGGAAGCGGGTACAGCGACTACGAGCAGTACTTC.